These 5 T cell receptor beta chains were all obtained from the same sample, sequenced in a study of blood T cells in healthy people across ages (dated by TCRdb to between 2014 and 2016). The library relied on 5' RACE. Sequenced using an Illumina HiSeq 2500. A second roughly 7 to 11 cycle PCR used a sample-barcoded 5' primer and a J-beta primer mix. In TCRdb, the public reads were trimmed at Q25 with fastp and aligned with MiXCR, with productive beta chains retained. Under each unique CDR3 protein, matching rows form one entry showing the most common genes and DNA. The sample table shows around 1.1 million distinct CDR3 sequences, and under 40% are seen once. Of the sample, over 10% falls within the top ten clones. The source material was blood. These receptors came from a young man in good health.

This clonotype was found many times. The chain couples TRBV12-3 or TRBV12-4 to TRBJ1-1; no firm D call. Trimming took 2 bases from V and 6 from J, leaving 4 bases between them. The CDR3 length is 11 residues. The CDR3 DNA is TGTGCCAGCAGTTTATGGTCTGAAGCTTTCTTT. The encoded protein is CASSLWSEAFF.

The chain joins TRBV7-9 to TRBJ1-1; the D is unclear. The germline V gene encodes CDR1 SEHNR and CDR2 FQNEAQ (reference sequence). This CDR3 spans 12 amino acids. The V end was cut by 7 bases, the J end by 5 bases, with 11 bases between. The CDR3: CASTAIVTEAFF. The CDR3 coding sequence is TGTGCCAGCACCGCGATCGTTACTGAAGCTTTCTTT.

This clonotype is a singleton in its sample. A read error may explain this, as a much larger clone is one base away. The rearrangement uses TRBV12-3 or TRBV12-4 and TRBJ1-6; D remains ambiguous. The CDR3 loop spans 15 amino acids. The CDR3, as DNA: TGTACCAGCAGTTTAGGTCGGCAGACCAATTCACCCCTCCACTTT. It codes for CTSSLGRQTNSPLHF.

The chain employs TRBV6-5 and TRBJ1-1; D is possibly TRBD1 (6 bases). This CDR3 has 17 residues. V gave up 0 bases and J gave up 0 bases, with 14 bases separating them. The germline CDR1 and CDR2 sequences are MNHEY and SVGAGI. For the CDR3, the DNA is TGTGCCAGCAGTTACTCGCGGACAGACTCTCTGAACACTGAAGCTTTCTTT. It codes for CASSYSRTDSLNTEAFF.

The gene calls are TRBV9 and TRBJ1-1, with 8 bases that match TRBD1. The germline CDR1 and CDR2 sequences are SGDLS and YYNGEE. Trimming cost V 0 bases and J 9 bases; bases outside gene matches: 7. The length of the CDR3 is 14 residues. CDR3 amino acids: CASSVATQGAKAFF. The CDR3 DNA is TGTGCCAGCAGCGTAGCTACCCAGGGGGCCAAAGCTTTCTTT.